The 9 T cell receptor beta chains presented below share a single source sample, sequenced in a study of cytomegalovirus exposure and HLA in healthy donors. The study ran its PCR with 60 Vbeta and 13 Jbeta primers. Sequenced by immunoSEQ multiplex PCR; TCRdb stores in-frame clones only, minus some. The sample lists about 140,000 clones; roughly 80% were seen once. Sample: PBMCs. All receptors derive from a woman in her 50s in good health and CMV-seropositive.

As for this clone: The junction and the germline gene differ at one end; a read error may be behind it. The chain recombines TRBV7-8 with TRBJ1-1; D may be TRBD1 (6 bases). The CDR3 contains 12 residues. Per the germline V gene, CDR1 is SGHVS and CDR2 is FQNEAQ. CDR3: CAGSLDGGEAFF. DNA of the CDR3: TGTGCCGGCAGCTTAGATGGGGGCGAAGCTTTCTTT.

This clone was seen a handful of times. The CDR3 DNA reads as TGTGCCATCGAGACTAGCGGGGGAGCAGATACGCAGTATTTT. This encodes CAIETSGGADTQYF. J is TRBJ2-3 and V is TRBV11-1, with 12 nucleotides matching TRBD2. The J segment lost 4 bases and the V segment lost 10 bases, leaving 6 bases of the junction unmatched. CDR1 SGHAT and CDR2 FQDESV come from the germline V gene (reference sequence). The CDR3 has 14 amino acids.

This rearrangement joins TRBV7-6 to TRBJ2-5; TRBD1 agrees at 8 bases. Per germline, CDR1 SGHVS and CDR2 FNYEAQ. Trimming cost V 5 bases and J 5 bases; bases outside gene matches: 7. This CDR3 comprises 14 residues. CDR3 protein: CASSPETGGETQYF. The CDR3, as DNA: TGTGCCAGCAGCCCAGAAACAGGGGGGGAGACCCAGTACTTC.

The genes are TRBV4-2 and TRBJ2-3; 14 positions agree with TRBD2. The trim removed 6 bases at V and 3 bases at J, leaving 5 bases unmatched. CDR1 LGHNA and CDR2 YNFKEQ come from the germline V gene. The CDR3 has 16 residues. The CDR3 DNA is TGTGCCAGCAGGACTAGCGGGGGGGCGACGACAGATACGCAGTATTTT. Protein: CASRTSGGATTDTQYF.

To note about this clone: One end of the junction does not line up with germline, which may come from a read error. This rearrangement joins TRBV29-1 to TRBJ1-5, with D unresolved. Germline loops: CDR1 SQVTM, CDR2 ANQGSEA. CDR3 length: 9 residues. CDR3 loop: CSAGLVPAF. DNA of the CDR3: TGCAGCGCAGGACTCGTCCCTGCTTTT.

V is TRBV4-2 and J is TRBJ2-7, with D perhaps matching TRBD1 (6 bases). This CDR3 contains 16 residues. Trimming cost V 2 bases and J 3 bases, with 17 bases left between them. Germline V gene data show CDR1 as LGHNA and CDR2 as YNFKEQ. The CDR3 is CASSQPRGTSYYEQYF. CDR3 in DNA: TGTGCCAGCAGCCAACCGCGTGGGACATCGTACTACGAGCAGTACTTC.

This clone was seen just once. This chain uses TRBV4-2 with TRBJ1-5; D might be TRBD1 (5 bases). Trimming stripped 1 base from V and 4 bases from J, with 11 bases between. The CDR3 contains 15 residues. The germline CDR1 and CDR2 sequences are LGHNA and YNFKEQ. CDR3 protein: CASSQGRAENQPQHF. DNA of the CDR3: TGTGCCAGCAGCCAAGGCAGGGCTGAGAATCAGCCCCAGCATTTT.

V is TRBV6-6 and J is TRBJ1-2; 7 bases are a match to TRBD1. The CDR3 is made up of 15 amino acids. CDR1 is MNHNY and CDR2 is SVGAGI in the germline V gene (reference sequence). V lost 0 bases and J lost 6; bases outside the gene matches: 7. The CDR3 sequence: CASSYSSTGWDGYTF. Here the CDR3 DNA reads TGTGCCAGCAGTTACTCGTCGACAGGGTGGGATGGCTACACCTTC.

The V gene is TRBV28, the J gene TRBJ2-7; D is perhaps TRBD1 (6 bases). Germline V gives CDR1 MDHEN, CDR2 SYDVKM. The CDR3 is 14 amino acids. V lost 1 base and J 1 base, leaving 8 bases between the germline ends. Written as DNA, the CDR3 is TGTGCCAGCAGTTTATTGGACAGATCCTACGAGCAGTACTTC. Amino acid sequence: CASSLLDRSYEQYF.